A single sample gave rise to the 10 T cell receptor beta chains below, sequenced in a study of blood T cell repertoires in COVID-19. Some clones are missing from TCRdb's copy, which holds only in-frame ones; the method was immunoSEQ multiplex PCR. In the table there are some 270,000 clones, approximately 83% of which are singletons. The sequenced sample was peripheral blood. All receptors come from a woman in her 70s with acute or convalescent COVID-19.

This clone was observed once. V is TRBV5-6 and J is TRBJ2-2; possibly TRBD1 for D (6 bases). Germline V gives CDR1 SGHDT, CDR2 YYEEEE. This CDR3 has 16 residues. The germline V and J ends were trimmed by 0 bases and 4 bases, with 13 bases remaining between them. The CDR3 DNA sequence: TGTGCCAGCAGCTTGGCCGGGACAAGGGTCACCGGGGAGCTGTTTTTT. Its protein is CASSLAGTRVTGELFF.

This clone has just one count. The chain has TRBV2 and TRBJ2-2; D is perhaps TRBD1 (7 bases). The CDR3 extends over 15 amino acids. Germline lookup yields CDR1 SNHLY and CDR2 FYNNEI. V lost 6 bases, J lost 4 bases, and 15 bases lay in between. CDR3 nucleotide sequence: TGTGCCAGCAGATCTCGACAGGGAGGCACCGGGGAGCTGTTTTTT. Its translation: CASRSRQGGTGELFF.

The chain employs TRBV28 and TRBJ1-2; D is unclear. The germline gives CDR1 MDHEN, CDR2 SYDVKM. V was clipped by 8 bases and J by 0 bases, with 4 bases between them. The CDR3 is made up of 11 amino acids. The DNA for the CDR3 is TGTGCCAGCGTAGCTAACTATGGCTACACCTTC. It translates to CASVANYGYTF.

V and J are TRBV5-4 and TRBJ2-1; 10 bases line up with TRBD2. Germline CDR1 SGHNT, CDR2 YYREEE (reference sequence). J lost 8 bases, V lost 9 bases, and 8 bases had no gene match. This CDR3 has 13 amino acids. CDR3 coding DNA: TGTGCCATGAGCGGGGGGGCAGTTGATGAGCAGTTCTTC. Its protein product is CAMSGGAVDEQFF.

The chain has TRBV10-3 and TRBJ2-3; the D is unclear. The CDR3 contains 14 residues. The V end lost 3 bases, the J end lost 6 bases, and 13 bases lay between the germline ends. The V gene's germline CDR1 is ENHRY and CDR2 SYGVKD. CDR3 sequence: CAISDLRGSDTQYF. The DNA of the CDR3 is TGTGCCATCAGTGATCTGAGAGGTTCGGATACGCAGTATTTT.

The chain is built from TRBV3-1 (or the pseudogene TRBV3-2) and TRBJ2-7; 8 nucleotides match TRBD2. The V gene's germline CDR1 is LGHDT and CDR2 YNNKEL (reference sequence). Germline trimming cut 2 bases from V and 1 base from J; bases unmatched to any gene: 13. CDR3 length: 18 residues. In nucleotides, the CDR3 is TGTGCCAGCAGCCAACTAAGACCCCAGCGGGGGAGGTCCTACGAGCAGTACTTC. This sequence encodes CASSQLRPQRGRSYEQYF.

The CDR3 region has the DNA TGTGCCACCAGTGATTCAAAAGGGGGCCGGGTAGTGGATGAGCAGTTCTTC. It yields the protein CATSDSKGGRVVDEQFF. The gene calls are TRBV24-1 and TRBJ2-1; 7 bases fit TRBD1. The CDR3 is 17 amino acids. Unmatched junction bases numbered 14, after V lost 2 bases and J lost 8 bases. Germline CDR1 and CDR2: KGHDR and SFDVKD.

The J gene is TRBJ2-1, the V gene TRBV9; 9 bases match TRBD2. The CDR3 runs 18 residues. From germline, CDR1 is SGDLS and CDR2 YYNGEE. V lost 3 bases to trimming and J lost 4 bases; unmatched junction nucleotides: 14. CDR3 in amino acids: CASSGRLIGSGGYNEQFF. CDR3 DNA sequence: TGTGCCAGCAGCGGACGACTAATAGGTAGCGGGGGATACAATGAGCAGTTCTTC.

The chain employs TRBV6-2 or TRBV6-3 and TRBJ2-1; D is possibly TRBD2 (6 bases). Germline V gene data show CDR1 as MNHEY and CDR2 as SVGEGT. V gave up 6 bases and J gave up 9 bases, with 18 bases separating them. This CDR3 contains 14 residues. The CDR3 here is CASSPQAGRREQFF. In DNA form, the CDR3 reads TGTGCCAGCAGCCCGCAGGCAGGGAGGCGTGAGCAGTTCTTC.

J is TRBJ1-2 and V is TRBV11-2, with a possible D match to TRBD1 (6 bases). The CDR3 has 16 residues. With 0 bases removed from V and 4 bases from J, the gap between germline ends came to 15 bases. Germline loops: CDR1 SGHAT, CDR2 FQNNGV. The CDR3 loop reads CASSLEVTGSSYGYTF. CDR3 DNA: TGTGCCAGCAGCTTAGAGGTCACAGGGTCTAGCTATGGCTACACCTTC.